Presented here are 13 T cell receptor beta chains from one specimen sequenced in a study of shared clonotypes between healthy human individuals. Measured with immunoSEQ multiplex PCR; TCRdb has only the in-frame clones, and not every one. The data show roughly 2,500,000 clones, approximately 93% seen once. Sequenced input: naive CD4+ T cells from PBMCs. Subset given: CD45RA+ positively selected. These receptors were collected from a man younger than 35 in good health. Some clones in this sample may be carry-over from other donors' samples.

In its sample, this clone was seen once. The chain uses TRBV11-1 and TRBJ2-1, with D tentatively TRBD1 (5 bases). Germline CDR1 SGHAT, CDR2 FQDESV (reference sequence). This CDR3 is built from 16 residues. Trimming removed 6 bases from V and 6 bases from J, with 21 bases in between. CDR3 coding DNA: TGTGCCAGCAGGCCGTACACCCAGGGAAGGGGCAATGAGCAGTTCTTC. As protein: CASRPYTQGRGNEQFF.

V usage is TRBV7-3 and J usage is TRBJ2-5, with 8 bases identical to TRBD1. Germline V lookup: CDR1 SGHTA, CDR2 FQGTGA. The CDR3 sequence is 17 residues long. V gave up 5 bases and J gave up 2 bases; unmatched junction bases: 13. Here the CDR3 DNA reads TGTGCCAGCAGCGCCTCCTCCGGGACAGGTCCTCAAGAGACCCAGTACTTC. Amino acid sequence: CASSASSGTGPQETQYF. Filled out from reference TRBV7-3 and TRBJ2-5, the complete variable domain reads GAGVSQTPSNKVTEKGKYVELRCDPISGHTALYWYRQSLGQGPEFLIYFQGTGAADDSGLPNDRFFAVRPEGSVSTLKIQRTERGDSAVYLCASSASSGTGPQETQYFGPGTRLLVL.

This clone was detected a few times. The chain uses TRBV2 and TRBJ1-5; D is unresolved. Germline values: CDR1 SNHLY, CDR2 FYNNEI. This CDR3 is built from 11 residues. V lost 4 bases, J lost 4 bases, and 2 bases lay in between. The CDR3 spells CASSVNQPQHF. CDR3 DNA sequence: TGTGCCAGCAGTGTTAATCAGCCCCAGCATTTT.

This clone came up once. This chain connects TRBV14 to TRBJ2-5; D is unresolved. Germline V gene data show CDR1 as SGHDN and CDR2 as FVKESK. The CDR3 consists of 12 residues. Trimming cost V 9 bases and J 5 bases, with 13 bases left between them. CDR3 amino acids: CASRLKGETQYF. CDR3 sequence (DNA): TGTGCCAGTAGACTTAAAGGGGAGACCCAGTACTTC. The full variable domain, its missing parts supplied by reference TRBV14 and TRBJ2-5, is EAGVTQFPSHSVIEKGQTVTLRCDPISGHDNLYWYRRVMGKEIKFLLHFVKESKQDESGMPNNRFLAERTGGTYSTLKVQPAELEDSGVYFCASRLKGETQYFGPGTRLLVL.

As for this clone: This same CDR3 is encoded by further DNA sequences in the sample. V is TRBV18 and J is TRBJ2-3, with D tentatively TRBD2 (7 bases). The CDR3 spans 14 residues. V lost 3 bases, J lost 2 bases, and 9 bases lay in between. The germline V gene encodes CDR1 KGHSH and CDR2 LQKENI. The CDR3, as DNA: TGTGCCAGCTCACCTGCGGGGGCCACAGATACGCAGTATTTT. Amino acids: CASSPAGATDTQYF.

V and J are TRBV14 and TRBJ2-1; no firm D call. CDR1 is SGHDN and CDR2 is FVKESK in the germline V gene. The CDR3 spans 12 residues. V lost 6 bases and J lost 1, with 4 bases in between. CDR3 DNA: TGTGCCAGCAGTCGTTCCTACAATGAGCAGTTCTTC. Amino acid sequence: CASSRSYNEQFF.

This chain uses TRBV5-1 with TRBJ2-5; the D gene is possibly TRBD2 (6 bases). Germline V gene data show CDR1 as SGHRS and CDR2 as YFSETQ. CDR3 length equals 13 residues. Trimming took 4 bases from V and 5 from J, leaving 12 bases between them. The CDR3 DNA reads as TGCGCCAGCAGCCCGGAAAGCGGGGAGACCCAGTACTTC. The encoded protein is CASSPESGETQYF.

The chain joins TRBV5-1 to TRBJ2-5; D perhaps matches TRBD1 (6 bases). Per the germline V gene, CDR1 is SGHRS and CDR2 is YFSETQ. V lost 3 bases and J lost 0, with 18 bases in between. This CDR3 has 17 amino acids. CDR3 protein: CASSSSIGGMYQETQYF. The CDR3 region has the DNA TGCGCCAGCAGCTCCTCTATTGGGGGCATGTACCAAGAGACCCAGTACTTC.

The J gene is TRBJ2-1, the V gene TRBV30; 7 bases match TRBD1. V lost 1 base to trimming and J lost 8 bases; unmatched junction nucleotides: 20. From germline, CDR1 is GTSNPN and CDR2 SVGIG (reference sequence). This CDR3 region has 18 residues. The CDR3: CAWSGLEGARVISDEQFF. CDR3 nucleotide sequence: TGTGCCTGGAGTGGCCTAGAGGGGGCCAGGGTGATCAGCGATGAGCAGTTCTTC.

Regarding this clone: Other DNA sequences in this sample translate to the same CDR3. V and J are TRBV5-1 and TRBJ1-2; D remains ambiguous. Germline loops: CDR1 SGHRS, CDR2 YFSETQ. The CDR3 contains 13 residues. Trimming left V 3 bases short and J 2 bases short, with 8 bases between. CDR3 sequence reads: CASSSEGNYGYTF. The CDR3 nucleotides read TGCGCCAGCAGCTCCGAAGGCAACTATGGCTACACCTTC.

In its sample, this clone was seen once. The CDR3 nucleotides read TGTGCCAGCAGCGTACGGGGGGAGACCCAGTACTTC. This encodes CASSVRGETQYF. The chain joins TRBV9 to TRBJ2-5, with a possible D match to TRBD2 (6 bases). The V gene lost 1 base and the J gene lost 5 bases, with 6 bases spanning the gap. The germline gives CDR1 SGDLS, CDR2 YYNGEE. CDR3 length equals 12 residues. Supplemented by reference TRBV9 and TRBJ2-5, the full variable domain reads DSGVTQTPKHLITATGQRVTLRCSPRSGDLSVYWYQQSLDQGLQFLIQYYNGEERAKGNILERFSAQQFPDLHSELNLSSLELGDSALYFCASSVRGETQYFGPGTRLLVL.

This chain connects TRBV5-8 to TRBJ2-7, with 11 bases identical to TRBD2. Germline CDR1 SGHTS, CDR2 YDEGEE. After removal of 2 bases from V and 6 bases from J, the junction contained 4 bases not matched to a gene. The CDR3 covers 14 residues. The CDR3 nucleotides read TGTGCCAGCAGCTTACTAGCGGGAGTATCCGAGCAGTACTTC. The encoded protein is CASSLLAGVSEQYF.

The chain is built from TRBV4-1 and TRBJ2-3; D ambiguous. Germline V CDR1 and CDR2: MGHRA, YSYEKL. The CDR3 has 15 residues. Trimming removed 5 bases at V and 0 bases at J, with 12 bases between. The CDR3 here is CASSSSWSSTDTQYF. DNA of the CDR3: TGCGCCAGCAGCTCTTCCTGGAGTAGCACAGATACGCAGTATTTT.